A single sample is the source of the 22 T cell receptor beta chains below, sequenced in a study of shared clonotypes between healthy human individuals (TCRdb year 2020). Receptors were amplified or captured by the immunoSEQ multiplex PCR assay. Here the immuneACCESS table is served through TCRdb, limited to in-frame sequences with V and J called. Missing clones are a known gap in these copies; in checked studies unresolved V genes cover under half, and the rest lacks a known reason. The sample includes over a million clones, with around four fifths observed a single time. Roughly 1.4% of the sample is taken by the ten largest. Sample: memory CD4+ T cells sorted from blood. Interpreted using the paper, the cell subset or site label stands for: CD45RA-negative fraction. These receptors all come from a young man in good health.

Remarks on this clone: A read error may produce the germline difference seen at one junction end. The chain is built from TRBV6-5 and TRBJ2-1; TRBD1 matches 9 bases. The CDR3 covers 11 residues. Germline CDR1 MNHEY, CDR2 SVGAGI. The CDR3 region is CASRNRDREIF. CDR3 DNA sequence: TGTGCCAGCAGGAACCGGGACAGGGAGATCTTC.

The rearrangement joins TRBV6-1 to TRBJ1-5; D is ambiguous. CDR1 is MNHNS, CDR2 SASEGT, per germline. Trimming removed 1 base at V and 7 bases at J, with 14 bases between. The CDR3 contains 15 residues. For the CDR3, the DNA is TGTGCCAGCAGTGAAGGGGTGGGAGGAAGGCAGCCCCAGCATTTT. This codes for CASSEGVGGRQPQHF.

CDR3 DNA sequence: TGCGCCAGCAGTGAGGCTGGGCGAACTGAAGCTTTCTTT. It is translated as CASSEAGRTEAFF. The rearrangement uses TRBV10-2 and TRBJ1-1; no clear D. The CDR3 sequence is 13 residues long. From germline, CDR1 is WSHSY and CDR2 SAAADI. V was pared by 2 bases and J by 5 bases, with 9 bases between.

This clone was detected ten times or more. This chain uses TRBV7-2 with TRBJ2-7; tentative D call: TRBD2 (5 bases). The CDR3 runs to 18 residues. Germline V lookup: CDR1 SGHTA, CDR2 FQGNSA. V dropped 3 bases and J dropped 7 bases, with 28 bases sitting between them. The CDR3 loop is CASSFSILGLGGNEEQYF. CDR3 DNA sequence: TGTGCCAGCAGCTTTTCAATCCTTGGCCTAGGAGGAAACGAGGAGCAGTACTTC.

This sequence joins TRBV4-1 and TRBJ2-3; a possible D gene is TRBD1 (5 bases). CDR1 is MGHRA, CDR2 YSYEKL, per germline. This CDR3 is built from 13 residues. Trimming shortened V by 3 bases and J by 3 bases, and 7 bases separated the two germline ends. This chain's CDR3 is CASSQDITDTQYF. DNA of the CDR3: TGCGCCAGCAGCCAGGACATTACAGATACGCAGTATTTT.

The chain joins TRBV5-1 to TRBJ1-4; D is uncertain. Trimming took off 0 bases at V and 5 bases at J, with 8 bases between the two ends. This CDR3 is built from 14 residues. The germline CDR1 and CDR2 sequences are SGHRS and YFSETQ. This chain's CDR3 is CASSLDGFNEKLFF. DNA for the CDR3: TGCGCCAGCAGCTTGGACGGGTTCAATGAAAAACTGTTTTTT.

V gene TRBV5-1 combines with J gene TRBJ2-3, with 7 bases lining up with TRBD1. The CDR3 is 15 residues long. CDR1 is SGHRS and CDR2 is YFSETQ in the germline V gene. With V trimmed by 3 bases and J by 2 bases, 6 bases remained unmatched. CDR3 region: CASSSPGQNTDTQYF. CDR3 DNA sequence: TGCGCCAGCAGCTCGCCGGGACAGAACACAGATACGCAGTATTTT.

The chain links TRBV6-6 to TRBJ2-1; D ambiguous. Trimming stripped 5 bases from V and 6 bases from J, with 5 bases between. In germline, CDR1 is MNHNY, CDR2 SVGAGI (reference sequence). This CDR3 comprises 11 residues. The CDR3 DNA sequence: TGTGCCAGCAGTCGTAGCAATGAGCAGTTCTTC. Translating it yields CASSRSNEQFF.

This sequence joins TRBV30 and TRBJ1-1; 7 bases map to TRBD1. The germline CDR1 and CDR2 sequences are GTSNPN and SVGIG (reference sequence). The V and J ends lost 6 bases and 1 base, in that order; junction bases with no gene match: 2. The CDR3 is made up of 12 amino acids. The CDR3 nucleotides read TGTGCCTGCGACAGGGAGAACACTGAAGCTTTCTTT. Protein product: CACDRENTEAFF.

The rearrangement links TRBV30 to TRBJ1-6, with 10 positions matching TRBD1. V gave up 5 bases and J gave up 9 bases; unmatched junction bases: 7. Germline V gives CDR1 GTSNPN, CDR2 SVGIG (reference sequence). This CDR3 is 14 amino acids long. CDR3 amino acids: CAWDRDRGSSPLHF. The DNA for the CDR3 is TGTGCCTGGGACCGGGACAGGGGATCTTCACCCCTCCACTTT.

In its sample, this clone was seen a few times. At the DNA level, this CDR3 is encoded by other sequences in the same sample as well. The V and J genes are TRBV18 and TRBJ2-5; D is unclear. The CDR3 covers 11 residues. From germline, CDR1 is KGHSH and CDR2 LQKENI. V lost 5 bases, J lost 2 bases, and 3 bases lay in between. The CDR3 is CASSTQETQYF. The CDR3 bases are TGTGCCAGCTCAACTCAAGAGACCCAGTACTTC.

This chain links TRBV10-2 with TRBJ1-1; D remains ambiguous. Trimming pared 3 bases from V and 7 bases from J, leaving 15 bases between. Germline loops: CDR1 WSHSY, CDR2 SAAADI. The CDR3 totals 14 residues. The CDR3 reads CASSDEGLGGEAFF. The CDR3 DNA is TGCGCCAGCAGTGATGAAGGCTTGGGTGGTGAAGCTTTCTTT.

The chain couples TRBV14 to TRBJ2-7, with D unclear. CDR1 and CDR2 from the germline V gene are SGHDN and FVKESK. The CDR3 runs to 11 residues. The V and J ends lost 5 bases and 4 bases respectively, with 6 bases between them. CDR3 loop: CASSSRYEQYF. CDR3 DNA sequence: TGTGCCAGCAGCAGTCGGTACGAGCAGTACTTC.

This clone occurred many times. The rearrangement uses TRBV7-2 and TRBJ2-7; 7 positions agree with TRBD2. Germline assignment: CDR1 SGHTA and CDR2 FQGNSA. With 5 bases clipped from V and 3 bases from J, the junction kept 10 bases outside the gene matches. This CDR3 spans 15 amino acids. The DNA of the CDR3 is TGTGCCAGCAGCACTAGTAGCGGGTCCCTCTACGAGCAGTACTTC. This sequence encodes CASSTSSGSLYEQYF.

The genes are TRBV25-1 and TRBJ1-2; 8 bases align to TRBD1. The V gene's germline CDR1 is MGHDK and CDR2 SYGVNS. The CDR3 consists of 14 residues. V dropped 6 bases and J dropped 3; count of bases not matched to a gene: 6. CDR3 DNA sequence: TGTGCCAGCAGGGGGACAGGAGCGGACTATGGCTACACCTTC. This sequence encodes CASRGTGADYGYTF.

The chain couples TRBV15 to TRBJ1-2; tentative D call: TRBD1 (5 bases). The CDR3 covers 13 residues. The germline V gene encodes CDR1 LNHNV and CDR2 YYDKDF (reference sequence). The V gene lost 1 base and the J gene lost 2 bases, with 5 bases spanning the gap. The CDR3 DNA reads TGTGCCACCAGCAGAGGGGGGAACTATGGCTACACCTTC. It encodes CATSRGGNYGYTF.

V and J are TRBV7-2 and TRBJ2-2, with a weak D call TRBD2 (6 bases). CDR1 and CDR2 from the germline V gene are SGHTA and FQGNSA. Trimming stripped 1 base from V and 7 bases from J, with 13 bases between. This CDR3 contains 15 residues. CDR3 amino acids: CASSLGLRGVGELFF. The CDR3 DNA reads TGTGCCAGCAGCTTAGGACTCCGCGGGGTCGGGGAGCTGTTTTTT. Based on the CDR3 plus reference TRBV7-2 and TRBJ2-2, the full variable domain is GAGVSQSPSNKVTEKGKDVELRCDPISGHTALYWYRQSLGQGLEFLIYFQGNSAPDKSGLPSDRFSAERTGGSVSTLTIQRTQQEDSAVYLCASSLGLRGVGELFFGEGSRLTVL.

The CDR3 loop is CASRDPTGGGKLFF. Here the CDR3 DNA reads TGTGCCAGCAGGGACCCGACAGGGGGCGGAAAACTGTTTTTT. The chain combines TRBV2 with TRBJ1-4, with 10 bases fitting TRBD1. The CDR3 is made up of 14 amino acids. Germline V gene sequence: CDR1 SNHLY, CDR2 FYNNEI. V gave up 6 bases and J gave up 10 bases; unmatched junction bases: 8.

This sequence joins TRBV4-3 and TRBJ2-5, with 11 positions matching TRBD1. V lost 5 bases, J lost 5 bases, and 4 bases stayed unmatched. There are 14 residues in the CDR3. The germline V gene has CDR1 LGHNA and CDR2 YSLEER. The CDR3 DNA reads as TGCGCCAGCAGCTCGGACAGGGGGCTGGAGACCCAGTACTTC. Translation gives CASSSDRGLETQYF.

This chain connects TRBV11-2 to TRBJ2-7; the D gene could be TRBD1 or TRBD2 (5 bases each). The germline V and J ends were trimmed by 8 bases and 2 bases, with 13 bases remaining between them. Germline V gene sequence: CDR1 SGHAT, CDR2 FQNNGV. There are 13 residues in the CDR3. The CDR3 protein is CASARDGPYEQYF. Here the CDR3 DNA reads TGTGCCAGCGCAAGGGACGGGCCCTACGAGCAGTACTTC.

The V and J genes are TRBV9 and TRBJ1-4, with TRBD1 matching over 10 bases. The CDR3 runs 16 residues. After removal of 3 bases from V and 8 bases from J, the junction contained 10 bases not matched to a gene. Germline CDR1 reads SGDLS; CDR2 reads YYNGEE. The CDR3 coding sequence is TGTGCCAGCAGCGCCCGACCGGACAGGGGGAGCGAAAAACTGTTTTTT. Translating it yields CASSARPDRGSEKLFF.

The chain has TRBV5-1 and TRBJ1-3; possible D gene TRBD1, 5 bases. The CDR3 consists of 16 residues. V was trimmed by 4 bases and J by 0 bases, leaving 14 bases between them. Germline V gene data show CDR1 as SGHRS and CDR2 as YFSETQ. This CDR3 is CASSSGADYSGNTIYF. CDR3 coding DNA: TGCGCCAGCAGCAGCGGGGCAGACTACTCTGGAAACACCATATATTTT.